These T cell receptor beta chains were read from a single sample in a study of cytomegalovirus exposure and HLA in healthy donors. The assay was immunoSEQ multiplex PCR, and TCRdb's table has in-frame clones only and misses some. Altogether about 150,000 clones are present, 60% to 85% being singletons, with the ten largest covering roughly 6.6%. Source material: PBMCs. These receptors came from a man aged 25 to 45 in good health and CMV-seronegative. CDR3s include the opening cysteine and the closing phenylalanine or tryptophan. The D gene is left open where the match is weak. Clone size appears in some rows only: once, few, many, or a class for an expanded clone.

CDR3nt: TGTGCCAGCAGTTATTTCGGGACTAGCGGGAATAACATTCAGTACTTC
CDR3aa: CASSYFGTSGNNIQYF
v_gene: TRBV6-5
abundance: once
d_gene: TRBD2
j_gene: TRBJ2-4

CDR3nt: TGTGCCAGCAGCCTGACAGGGGAGAATGAAAAACTGTTTTTT
CDR3aa: CASSLTGENEKLFF
v_gene: TRBV5-6
abundance: .
d_gene: TRBD1
j_gene: TRBJ1-4

CDR3nt: TGTGCCAGCAGCTTATATGAGGATTCACCCCTCCACTTT
CDR3aa: CASSLYEDSPLHF
v_gene: TRBV11-3
abundance: few
d_gene: .
j_gene: TRBJ1-6

CDR3nt: TGTGCCAGCAGTTTCCCCCTATACAGGGGAGATACGCAGTATTTT
CDR3aa: CASSFPLYRGDTQYF
v_gene: TRBV28
abundance: .
d_gene: TRBD1
j_gene: TRBJ2-3

CDR3nt: TGTGCCAGCACCCGGAGGTCGGAGAAGACCCAGTACTTC
CDR3aa: CASTRRSEKTQYF
v_gene: TRBV28
abundance: .
d_gene: .
j_gene: TRBJ2-5

CDR3nt: TGTGCCAGCAGTTCCCCGACGGGAGAGGGCACCGGGGAGCTGTTTTTT
CDR3aa: CASSSPTGEGTGELFF
v_gene: TRBV28
abundance: .
d_gene: .
j_gene: TRBJ2-2

CDR3nt: TGTGCCAGCAGCCCATCCTACGAGCAGTACTTC
CDR3aa: CASSPSYEQYF
v_gene: TRBV11-2
abundance: .
d_gene: .
j_gene: TRBJ2-7

CDR3nt: TGTGCCAGCAGCTTAGGTGGGGGGATTGACTATGGCTACACCTTC
CDR3aa: CASSLGGGIDYGYTF
v_gene: TRBV7-2
abundance: .
d_gene: .
j_gene: TRBJ1-2

CDR3nt: TGTGCCAGCAGCCAAGAAGGGACTAGCGGGAGGTTCTCAGATACGCAGTATTTT
CDR3aa: CASSQEGTSGRFSDTQYF
v_gene: TRBV14
abundance: .
d_gene: TRBD2
j_gene: TRBJ2-3

CDR3nt: TGTGCCAGCAGCCCACGAATTACAGGGGGCCGCGACACCGGGGAGCTGTTTTTT
CDR3aa: CASSPRITGGRDTGELFF
v_gene: TRBV7-8
abundance: once
d_gene: TRBD1
j_gene: TRBJ2-2

CDR3nt: TGTGCCAGCGGGACTAAACTGTACAATGAGCAGTTCTTC
CDR3aa: CASGTKLYNEQFF
v_gene: TRBV6-6
abundance: .
d_gene: TRBD2
j_gene: TRBJ2-1

CDR3nt: TGTGCCAGCAACACCGGGACAGGGGGCGGACAGCCCCAGCATTTT
CDR3aa: CASNTGTGGGQPQHF
v_gene: TRBV6-1
abundance: .
d_gene: TRBD1
j_gene: TRBJ1-5

CDR3nt: TGTGCCAGCAGTGAACAGGGAAGCCGAACTGAAGCTTTCTTT
CDR3aa: CASSEQGSRTEAFF
v_gene: TRBV5-5
abundance: .
d_gene: .
j_gene: TRBJ1-1

CDR3nt: TGCGCCAGCAGCTCAACGACAGGTCGGATGAACACTGAAGCTTTCTTT
CDR3aa: CASSSTTGRMNTEAFF
v_gene: TRBV5-1
abundance: .
d_gene: .
j_gene: TRBJ1-1

CDR3nt: TGTGCCAGCAGCTTGACAGGGGTGGGGGGCAATCAGCCCCAGCATTTT
CDR3aa: CASSLTGVGGNQPQHF
v_gene: TRBV11-2
abundance: .
d_gene: TRBD1
j_gene: TRBJ1-5

CDR3nt: TGTGCCAGCAGCGTTGGGGGGGGCCCACAAGAGACCCAGTACTTC
CDR3aa: CASSVGGGPQETQYF
v_gene: TRBV9
abundance: .
d_gene: .
j_gene: TRBJ2-5

CDR3nt: TGTGCCAGCAGCTTAGTTGAGACAGGGAACACTGAAGCTTTCTTT
CDR3aa: CASSLVETGNTEAFF
v_gene: TRBV7-9
abundance: .
d_gene: .
j_gene: TRBJ1-1

CDR3nt: TGTGCCAGCAGCCCGAGGGGGTCAGATACGCAGTATTTT
CDR3aa: CASSPRGSDTQYF
v_gene: TRBV5-4
abundance: .
d_gene: .
j_gene: TRBJ2-3

CDR3nt: TGTGCCAGCAGCTCGCTTCGGACAGGAAACACTGAAGCTTTCTTT
CDR3aa: CASSSLRTGNTEAFF
v_gene: TRBV14
abundance: .
d_gene: TRBD1
j_gene: TRBJ1-1

CDR3nt: TGTGCCAGCAGTGCGAGAAACTATGGCTACACCTTC
CDR3aa: CASSARNYGYTF
v_gene: TRBV28
abundance: .
d_gene: .
j_gene: TRBJ1-2

CDR3nt: TGTGCCAGCAGTTACTGGGGGCCCTCCTACGAGCAGTACTTC
CDR3aa: CASSYWGPSYEQYF
v_gene: TRBV6-5
abundance: .
d_gene: .
j_gene: TRBJ2-7

CDR3nt: TGCGCCAGCAGCTTGGAAGGGAGCTCCTACGAGCAGTACTTC
CDR3aa: CASSLEGSSYEQYF
v_gene: TRBV5-1
abundance: .
d_gene: .
j_gene: TRBJ2-7

CDR3nt: TGTGCCAGCAGCTTATCATCCCGAACAGGACAAGAGACCCAGTACTTC
CDR3aa: CASSLSSRTGQETQYF
v_gene: TRBV7-2
abundance: .
d_gene: .
j_gene: TRBJ2-5

CDR3nt: TGCGCCAGCAGCTCGGGGGATACGCAGTATTTT
CDR3aa: CASSSGDTQYF
v_gene: TRBV5-1
abundance: .
d_gene: .
j_gene: TRBJ2-3

CDR3nt: TGTGCCAGCAGTTTAGGCACAGCTCCACGGAATGAAAAACTGTTTTTT
CDR3aa: CASSLGTAPRNEKLFF
v_gene: TRBV28
abundance: .
d_gene: .
j_gene: TRBJ1-4

CDR3nt: TGTGCCAGCAGCCAAGATCCGGGACAGGGAAGGGATTCACCCCTCCACTTT
CDR3aa: CASSQDPGQGRDSPLHF
v_gene: TRBV4-2
abundance: .
d_gene: TRBD1
j_gene: TRBJ1-6

CDR3nt: TGTGCCAGCAGTTTATCTGGCGGGACAGGGCTCGAGGAGTACTTC
CDR3aa: CASSLSGGTGLEEYF
v_gene: TRBV27
abundance: .
d_gene: TRBD1
j_gene: TRBJ2-7

CDR3nt: TGTGCCAGCAGAGCTAGCGGGAGAAGGTACGAGCAGTACTTC
CDR3aa: CASRASGRRYEQYF
v_gene: TRBV6-5
abundance: .
d_gene: TRBD2
j_gene: TRBJ2-7

CDR3nt: TGCGCCAGCAGCCCCGGGGGGCATAGCACAGATACGCAGTATTTT
CDR3aa: CASSPGGHSTDTQYF
v_gene: TRBV5-1
abundance: .
d_gene: .
j_gene: TRBJ2-3